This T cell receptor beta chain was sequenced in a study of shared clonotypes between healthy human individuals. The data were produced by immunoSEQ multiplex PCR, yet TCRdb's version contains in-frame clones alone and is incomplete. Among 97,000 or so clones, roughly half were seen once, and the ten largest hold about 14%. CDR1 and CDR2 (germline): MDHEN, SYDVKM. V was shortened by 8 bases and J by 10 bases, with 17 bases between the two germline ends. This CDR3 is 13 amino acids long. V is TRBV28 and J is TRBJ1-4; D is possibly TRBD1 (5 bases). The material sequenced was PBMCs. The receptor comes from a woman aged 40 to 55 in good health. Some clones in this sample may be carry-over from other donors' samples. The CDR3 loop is CASSGGAVGKLFF. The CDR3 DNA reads TGTGCCAGCTCTGGCGGGGCAGTTGGAAAACTGTTTTTT.